The rows below give T cell receptor beta chains drawn from one sample of a study of shared clonotypes between healthy human individuals. This table comes from immunoSEQ multiplex PCR, and its TCRdb copy is limited to in-frame clones, with some not included. The top ten clones hold around 0.13% of a sample with around 2,000,000 clones, 95% of them seen once. Sequencing was performed on naive CD4+ T cells sorted from blood. These receptors originate from a man aged 18 to 29 in good health. Both conserved end residues are part of each CDR3. Fields, in order: J gene, clone size, V gene, D gene, CDR3 protein, CDR3 DNA. The D gene is left open where the match is weak. Expanded clones get a size class; other rows say once, few or many, or leave the size out.

J gene: TRBJ1-2
clone size: .
V gene: TRBV19
D gene: .
CDR3 protein: CASSIRFGDYTF
CDR3 DNA: TGTGCCAGTAGTATTAGGTTTGGAGACTACACCTTC

J gene: TRBJ2-2
clone size: .
V gene: TRBV6-6
D gene: TRBD2
CDR3 protein: CASTHGGVNTGELFF
CDR3 DNA: TGTGCCAGCACCCACGGGGGGGTGAACACCGGGGAGCTGTTTTTT

J gene: TRBJ2-5
clone size: .
V gene: TRBV4-3
D gene: .
CDR3 protein: CASSQNGIGSLGDETQYF
CDR3 DNA: TGCGCCAGCAGCCAGAACGGGATAGGCTCTTTAGGGGATGAGACCCAGTACTTC

J gene: TRBJ2-3
clone size: .
V gene: TRBV5-1
D gene: TRBD2
CDR3 protein: CASSSGGATDTQYF
CDR3 DNA: TGCGCCAGCAGCTCCGGGGGGGCGACAGATACGCAGTATTTT

J gene: TRBJ2-7
clone size: .
V gene: TRBV10-3
D gene: .
CDR3 protein: CAIRPRGSYEQYF
CDR3 DNA: TGTGCCATCAGACCTCGCGGCTCCTACGAGCAGTACTTC

J gene: TRBJ2-1
clone size: .
V gene: TRBV18
D gene: .
CDR3 protein: CASPGLYNEQFF
CDR3 DNA: TGTGCCAGCCCGGGCCTTTACAATGAGCAGTTCTTC

J gene: TRBJ1-5
clone size: .
V gene: TRBV27
D gene: .
CDR3 protein: CASSSRGSHSNQPQHF
CDR3 DNA: TGTGCCAGCAGTTCCCGTGGGAGCCATAGCAATCAGCCCCAGCATTTT

J gene: TRBJ2-5
clone size: .
V gene: TRBV7-9
D gene: .
CDR3 protein: CASSLAPRETQYF
CDR3 DNA: TGTGCCAGCAGCTTAGCCCCGAGGGAGACCCAGTACTTC

J gene: TRBJ1-2
clone size: .
V gene: TRBV4-3
D gene: TRBD1
CDR3 protein: CASSQDGTGRTRTF
CDR3 DNA: TGCGCCAGCAGCCAAGATGGGACAGGCCGGACTAGAACCTTC

J gene: TRBJ1-1
clone size: .
V gene: TRBV10-3
D gene: .
CDR3 protein: CAISSDRNTEAFF
CDR3 DNA: TGTGCCATCAGTTCGGACAGGAACACTGAAGCTTTCTTT

J gene: TRBJ2-1
clone size: .
V gene: TRBV6-5
D gene: TRBD2
CDR3 protein: CASSQLAGGANEQFF
CDR3 DNA: TGTGCCAGCAGTCAGCTAGCGGGGGGGGCTAATGAGCAGTTCTTC

J gene: TRBJ1-4
clone size: .
V gene: TRBV2
D gene: .
CDR3 protein: CASTLAGAENEKLFF
CDR3 DNA: TGTGCCAGCACCCTGGCAGGGGCCGAAAATGAAAAACTGTTTTTT

J gene: TRBJ1-2
clone size: .
V gene: TRBV2
D gene: .
CDR3 protein: CASSGSGGDGYTF
CDR3 DNA: TGTGCCAGCAGTGGTAGCGGAGGCGATGGCTACACCTTC

J gene: TRBJ2-1
clone size: .
V gene: TRBV28
D gene: .
CDR3 protein: CASTWGISEQFF
CDR3 DNA: TGTGCCAGCACCTGGGGGATTAGCGAGCAGTTCTTC

J gene: TRBJ1-2
clone size: .
V gene: TRBV5-1
D gene: .
CDR3 protein: CASSLEQGHGYTF
CDR3 DNA: TGCGCCAGCAGCTTGGAGCAGGGGCACGGCTACACCTTC

J gene: TRBJ2-2
clone size: .
V gene: TRBV11-3
D gene: TRBD1
CDR3 protein: CASSRGQGAWELFF
CDR3 DNA: TGTGCCAGCAGCCGGGGACAGGGGGCTTGGGAGCTGTTTTTT

J gene: TRBJ2-5
clone size: .
V gene: TRBV5-4
D gene: .
CDR3 protein: CASSRGQETQYF
CDR3 DNA: TGTGCCAGCAGCAGGGGTCAAGAGACCCAGTACTTC

J gene: TRBJ2-6
clone size: .
V gene: TRBV7-2
D gene: .
CDR3 protein: CASSGSPGQNSGANVLTF
CDR3 DNA: TGTGCCAGCAGTGGAAGCCCGGGACAAAACTCTGGGGCCAACGTCCTGACTTTC

J gene: TRBJ2-7
clone size: .
V gene: TRBV6-1
D gene: .
CDR3 protein: CASTPNQVAYEQYF
CDR3 DNA: TGTGCCAGCACCCCCAACCAAGTTGCCTACGAGCAGTACTTC

J gene: TRBJ1-2
clone size: .
V gene: TRBV15
D gene: .
CDR3 protein: CATSRDQVNYGYTF
CDR3 DNA: TGTGCCACCAGCAGAGACCAGGTTAACTATGGCTACACCTTC

J gene: TRBJ2-5
clone size: .
V gene: TRBV25-1
D gene: TRBD1
CDR3 protein: CASSEPSRGLETQYF
CDR3 DNA: TGTGCCAGCAGTGAACCGTCCAGGGGGCTAGAGACCCAGTACTTC

J gene: TRBJ2-7
clone size: .
V gene: TRBV10-3
D gene: .
CDR3 protein: CAISEWQGTNNEQYF
CDR3 DNA: TGTGCCATCAGTGAGTGGCAGGGGACCAATAACGAGCAGTACTTC

J gene: TRBJ2-5
clone size: .
V gene: TRBV19
D gene: TRBD2
CDR3 protein: CASAAGGPLETQYF
CDR3 DNA: TGTGCCAGTGCGGCGGGGGGCCCTTTAGAGACCCAGTACTTC

J gene: TRBJ1-5
clone size: .
V gene: TRBV28
D gene: .
CDR3 protein: CASTKGGGSYQPQHF
CDR3 DNA: TGTGCCAGCACCAAGGGCGGGGGTTCTTATCAGCCCCAGCATTTT

J gene: TRBJ1-4
clone size: .
V gene: TRBV18
D gene: .
CDR3 protein: CASSPTATNEKLFF
CDR3 DNA: TGTGCCAGCTCACCAACAGCAACTAATGAAAAACTGTTTTTT

J gene: TRBJ2-3
clone size: .
V gene: TRBV15
D gene: .
CDR3 protein: CATSRGGGQGTDTQYF
CDR3 DNA: TGTGCCACCAGCAGAGGGGGTGGTCAGGGCACAGATACGCAGTATTTT

J gene: TRBJ1-2
clone size: .
V gene: TRBV6-4
D gene: TRBD1
CDR3 protein: CASSQDRGDGYTF
CDR3 DNA: TGTGCCAGCAGCCAGGACAGGGGGGATGGCTACACCTTC

J gene: TRBJ1-3
clone size: .
V gene: TRBV9
D gene: TRBD1
CDR3 protein: CASSALGTGPGNTIYF
CDR3 DNA: TGTGCCAGCAGCGCACTTGGGACAGGGCCGGGAAACACCATATATTTT

J gene: TRBJ1-5
clone size: .
V gene: TRBV6-5
D gene: .
CDR3 protein: CASRGTSVGPQHF
CDR3 DNA: TGTGCCAGCAGAGGGACGTCGGTGGGGCCCCAGCATTTT

J gene: TRBJ2-1
clone size: .
V gene: TRBV30
D gene: .
CDR3 protein: CAWSEIRGAEQFF
CDR3 DNA: TGTGCCTGGAGTGAAATAAGGGGCGCTGAGCAGTTCTTC

J gene: TRBJ2-3
clone size: .
V gene: TRBV7-2
D gene: .
CDR3 protein: CASSLVLRGRADTQYF
CDR3 DNA: TGTGCCAGCAGCTTAGTACTTAGGGGTAGGGCAGATACGCAGTATTTT

J gene: TRBJ1-2
clone size: once
V gene: TRBV2
D gene: TRBD1
CDR3 protein: CASLQGAGGYTF
CDR3 DNA: TGTGCCAGCCTACAGGGGGCGGGTGGCTACACCTTC

J gene: TRBJ1-5
clone size: .
V gene: TRBV5-6
D gene: TRBD1
CDR3 protein: CASSWGTGGQPQHF
CDR3 DNA: TGTGCCAGCAGCTGGGGGACAGGGGGTCAGCCCCAGCATTTT

J gene: TRBJ1-1
clone size: .
V gene: TRBV5-1
D gene: .
CDR3 protein: CASSLVGGGGTEAFF
CDR3 DNA: TGCGCCAGCAGCTTGGTGGGGGGCGGTGGCACTGAAGCTTTCTTT

J gene: TRBJ2-1
clone size: .
V gene: TRBV2
D gene: TRBD1
CDR3 protein: CASSNDRGSHNEQFF
CDR3 DNA: TGTGCCAGCAGTAACGACAGGGGATCCCACAATGAGCAGTTCTTC

J gene: TRBJ1-1
clone size: few
V gene: TRBV19
D gene: .
CDR3 protein: CASSIVDRGIEAFF
CDR3 DNA: TGTGCCAGTAGTATAGTTGACCGGGGGATTGAAGCTTTCTTT

J gene: TRBJ2-2
clone size: .
V gene: TRBV7-2
D gene: .
CDR3 protein: CASSPLVTGELFF
CDR3 DNA: TGTGCCAGCAGCCCTCTAGTGACCGGGGAGCTGTTTTTT

J gene: TRBJ1-2
clone size: .
V gene: TRBV28
D gene: TRBD1
CDR3 protein: CASSLGTGGVYGYTF
CDR3 DNA: TGTGCCAGCAGTTTGGGGACAGGGGGAGTCTATGGCTACACCTTC

J gene: TRBJ1-1
clone size: .
V gene: TRBV7-9
D gene: .
CDR3 protein: CASSLAPGTNTEAFF
CDR3 DNA: TGTGCCAGCAGCTTAGCGCCGGGGACGAACACTGAAGCTTTCTTT

J gene: TRBJ2-7
clone size: .
V gene: TRBV7-2
D gene: .
CDR3 protein: CASSLTGNPYEQYF
CDR3 DNA: TGTGCCAGCAGCTTAACAGGAAATCCCTACGAGCAGTACTTC

J gene: TRBJ2-4
clone size: .
V gene: TRBV27
D gene: .
CDR3 protein: CAVRVNIQYF
CDR3 DNA: TGTGCCGTCAGGGTGAACATTCAGTACTTC

J gene: TRBJ1-1
clone size: .
V gene: TRBV9
D gene: TRBD1
CDR3 protein: CASSVDGTAKLEAFF
CDR3 DNA: TGTGCCAGCAGCGTAGATGGGACAGCCAAACTGGAGGCTTTCTTT

J gene: TRBJ2-7
clone size: .
V gene: TRBV4-1
D gene: .
CDR3 protein: CASSQAQWTASYEQYF
CDR3 DNA: TGCGCCAGCAGCCAAGCCCAGTGGACAGCCTCCTACGAGCAGTACTTC

J gene: TRBJ2-1
clone size: .
V gene: TRBV30
D gene: TRBD2
CDR3 protein: CAWSEMPGLASLPYNEQFF
CDR3 DNA: TGTGCCTGGAGCGAGATGCCGGGACTAGCGTCCCTACCATACAATGAGCAGTTCTTC